Following are 25 T cell receptor beta chains from one sample sequenced in a study of blood T cell repertoires in COVID-19. Using immunoSEQ multiplex PCR, the repertoire was profiled, and TCRdb retains in-frame clones only, with some absent. The sample has 65,000 to 90,000 clones; 89% are singletons. Sequenced input: peripheral blood. All receptors come from a man in his forties or fifties with acute or convalescent COVID-19.

The rearrangement uses TRBV5-5 and TRBJ1-5, with 8 bases aligning to TRBD1. The V and J ends lost 4 bases and 0 bases, in that order; junction bases with no gene match: 3. The CDR3 is 15 residues long. Looked up from germline, CDR1 is SGHKS and CDR2 is YYEKEE (reference sequence). DNA of the CDR3: TGTGCCAGCAGCCTGACAGGGGATAGCAATCAGCCCCAGCATTTT. It yields the protein CASSLTGDSNQPQHF.

The chain is built from TRBV27 and TRBJ1-3, with TRBD1 as a possible D gene (5 bases). With 3 bases removed from V and 2 bases from J, the gap between germline ends came to 11 bases. The CDR3 has 15 amino acids. Germline CDR1 is MNHEY and CDR2 is SMNVEV (reference sequence). The CDR3 loop is CASSFRGGAGNTIYF. CDR3 coding DNA: TGTGCCAGCAGTTTCCGGGGAGGGGCTGGAAACACCATATATTTT.

This clone has a single count. The V call is TRBV7-2, the J call TRBJ1-2, with D possibly TRBD1 on 6 matching bases. The V end was cut by 2 bases, the J end by 8 bases, with 15 bases between. Germline V gives CDR1 SGHTA, CDR2 FQGNSA. This CDR3 has 14 residues. The CDR3 reads CASSLRGRGAGYTF. The CDR3 DNA is TGTGCCAGCAGCTTAAGGGGCCGGGGGGCAGGCTACACCTTC.

This chain connects TRBV7-9 to TRBJ1-1; D is possibly TRBD1 (5 bases). With 5 bases removed from V and 10 bases from J, the gap between germline ends came to 17 bases. This CDR3 contains 13 residues. CDR1 is SEHNR and CDR2 is FQNEAQ in the germline V gene (reference sequence). The CDR3 DNA follows: TGTGCCAGCAGCCTCCCCGGGCGAAGGGGAGCTTTCTTT. Its translation is CASSLPGRRGAFF.

V and J are TRBV7-3 and TRBJ2-5, with 7 nucleotides matching TRBD2. The CDR3 has 15 amino acids. Germline V gene data show CDR1 as SGHTA and CDR2 as FQGTGA. The ends lost 5 bases at V and 2 bases at J; junction bases unmatched: 8. This chain's CDR3 is CASSPTAGIQETQYF. DNA for the CDR3: TGTGCCAGCAGCCCCACAGCGGGGATACAAGAGACCCAGTACTTC.

In its sample, this clone was seen a few times. V and J are TRBV6-5 and TRBJ1-5; 9 nucleotides align to TRBD1. CDR1 and CDR2 (germline): MNHEY, SVGAGI. The CDR3 is 14 amino acids. V shed 6 bases and J 7 bases; nucleotides not matched to a gene: 7. In DNA, the CDR3 is TGTGCCAGCAGGGTGGGACAGGGTTCACAGCCCCAGCATTTT. It is translated as CASRVGQGSQPQHF.

This CDR3 is CASSDVGQGNTEAFF. CDR3 bases: TGTGCCAGCAGCGATGTGGGACAGGGAAACACTGAAGCTTTCTTT. The chain combines TRBV9 with TRBJ1-1; 9 bases map to TRBD1. The CDR3 is made up of 15 amino acids. Looked up from germline, CDR1 is SGDLS and CDR2 is YYNGEE. With V trimmed by 3 bases and J by 2 bases, 5 bases remained unmatched.

CDR3 in amino acids: CASSLQGANTGELFF. The CDR3 coding sequence is TGCGCCAGCAGCTTACAGGGGGCGAACACCGGGGAGCTGTTTTTT. The gene calls are TRBV5-1 and TRBJ2-2, with 8 bases identical to TRBD1. Losses at the gene ends were 2 bases for V and 0 bases for J; bases not matched to a gene: 0. Looked up from germline, CDR1 is SGHRS and CDR2 is YFSETQ. The CDR3 totals 15 residues. Full variable domain (outside the CDR3, taken from reference TRBV5-1 and TRBJ2-2): KAGVTQTPRYLIKTRGQQVTLSCSPISGHRSVSWYQQTPGQGLQFLFEYFSETQRNKGNFPGRFSGRQFSNSRSEMNVSTLELGDSALYLCASSLQGANTGELFFGEGSRLTVL.

The J gene is TRBJ1-3, the V gene TRBV6-6, with D possibly being TRBD1 (5 bases). The germline V and J ends were trimmed by 0 bases and 4 bases, with 7 bases remaining between them. CDR3 length: 14 residues. The V gene's germline CDR1 is MNHNY and CDR2 SVGAGI (reference sequence). CDR3 DNA sequence: TGTGCCAGCAGTTACTCGGGGCAGGGAAACACCATATATTTT. Translating gives CASSYSGQGNTIYF.

The chain links TRBV2 to TRBJ2-2; D unclear. V dropped 8 bases and J dropped 5 bases, with 12 bases sitting between them. From germline, CDR1 is SNHLY and CDR2 FYNNEI. The CDR3 totals 13 residues. CDR3 DNA sequence: TGTGCCAGCGGTTCACCCAGAACCGGGGAGCTGTTTTTT. Protein product: CASGSPRTGELFF.

The sample holds a few counts of this clone. Other nucleotide sequences from this sample produce the same CDR3. The chain carries TRBV7-9 and TRBJ1-5; D is undetermined. Germline assignment: CDR1 SEHNR and CDR2 FQNEAQ (reference sequence). Trimming shortened V by 2 bases and J by 4 bases, and 6 bases separated the two germline ends. The CDR3 length is 13 residues. The CDR3 region is CASSLTGNQPQHF. In nucleotides, the CDR3 is TGTGCCAGCAGCTTAACGGGGAATCAGCCCCAGCATTTT. Filled out from reference TRBV7-9 and TRBJ1-5, the complete variable domain reads DTGVSQNPRHKITKRGQNVTFRCDPISEHNRLYWYRQTLGQGPEFLTYFQNEAQLEKSRLLSDRFSAERPKGSFSTLEIQRTEQGDSAMYLCASSLTGNQPQHFGDGTRLSIL.

This clone has just a few counts. The chain couples TRBV6-5 to TRBJ2-1; a possible D gene is TRBD2 (6 bases). This CDR3 comprises 15 residues. The V gene's germline CDR1 is MNHEY and CDR2 SVGAGI. V dropped 6 bases and J dropped 0 bases, with 12 bases sitting between them. CDR3 sequence (DNA): TGTGCCAGCAGAAGGGACTTGAGCTCCTACAATGAGCAGTTCTTC. Translation: CASRRDLSSYNEQFF.

This clone appeared a single time. The rearrangement links TRBV9 to TRBJ1-5; D remains ambiguous. CDR1 SGDLS and CDR2 YYNGEE come from the germline V gene. Trimming pared 2 bases from V and 1 base from J, leaving 4 bases between. The CDR3 covers 13 residues. The CDR3 DNA sequence: TGTGCCAGCAGCGTGGGCAGCAATCAGCCCCAGCATTTT. Translated: CASSVGSNQPQHF.

The J gene is TRBJ2-1, the V gene TRBV6-8; D might be TRBD2 (7 bases). CDR3 size: 16 residues. Germline lookup yields CDR1 MNHGY and CDR2 SAAAGT. The V end was cut by 6 bases, the J end by 2 bases, with 17 bases between. As DNA, the CDR3 is TGTGCCAGCAGCCTAAGCTACGGGGGGCCCTACAATGAGCAGTTCTTC. Protein product: CASSLSYGGPYNEQFF.

The chain is built from TRBV5-4 and TRBJ1-5; no reliable D call. Germline values: CDR1 SGHNT, CDR2 YYREEE (reference sequence). This CDR3 contains 12 residues. Trimming took off 2 bases at V and 6 bases at J, with 6 bases between the two ends. CDR3: CASSLPGQPQHF. CDR3 nucleotides: TGTGCCAGCAGCTTACCGGGTCAGCCCCAGCATTTT.

This sequence joins TRBV7-3 and TRBJ1-6; 10 bases map to TRBD1. This CDR3 is built from 16 residues. In germline, CDR1 is SGHTA, CDR2 FQGTGA. The J segment lost 7 bases and the V segment lost 5 bases, leaving 8 bases of the junction unmatched. The CDR3 DNA follows: TGTGCCAGCAGCCTCTCCGACAGGGGGCTGAATTCACCCCTCCACTTT. Translating it yields CASSLSDRGLNSPLHF.

CDR3 loop: CASSIRGLIYGYTF. CDR3 sequence (DNA): TGTGCCAGTAGTATAAGGGGGCTCATCTATGGCTACACCTTC. J is TRBJ1-2 and V is TRBV19, with 7 bases that match TRBD1. Germline V gives CDR1 LNHDA, CDR2 SQIVND (reference sequence). This CDR3 comprises 14 residues. V lost 2 bases, J lost 4 bases, and 4 bases stayed unmatched.

V and J are TRBV30 and TRBJ1-6; TRBD1 might be the D (6 bases). CDR1 is GTSNPN, CDR2 SVGIG, per germline (reference sequence). Trimming removed 0 bases at V and 7 bases at J, with 10 bases between. CDR3 size: 14 residues. CDR3 residues: CAWSVDSQNSPLHF. As DNA, the CDR3 is TGTGCCTGGAGTGTGGACAGTCAGAATTCACCCCTCCACTTT.

The chain is built from TRBV30 and TRBJ1-6; 7 bases align to TRBD1. CDR3 length: 13 amino acids. The ends lost 0 bases at V and 8 bases at J; junction bases unmatched: 1. Looked up from germline, CDR1 is GTSNPN and CDR2 is SVGIG (reference sequence). In DNA, the CDR3 is TGTGCCTGGAGTGTAACAGGGGATTCACCCCTCCACTTT. Its translation: CAWSVTGDSPLHF.

This clone has only a few counts. The gene calls are TRBV28 and TRBJ2-1; 8 nucleotides align to TRBD2. With 7 bases clipped from V and 0 bases from J, the junction kept 5 bases outside the gene matches. Germline V gene sequence: CDR1 MDHEN, CDR2 SYDVKM. This CDR3 has 15 residues. The CDR3 reads CASNRGGPSYNEQFF. DNA for the CDR3: TGTGCCAGCAACCGGGGGGGCCCCTCCTACAATGAGCAGTTCTTC.

Here the CDR3 DNA reads TGTGCCTCGTCGGGGTGGGGAGAGACCCAGTACTTC. Translation gives CASSGWGETQYF. This chain connects TRBV3-1 (or the pseudogene TRBV3-2) to TRBJ2-5; a possible D gene is TRBD2 (5 bases). Trimming took 11 bases from V and 4 from J, leaving 14 bases between them. Germline-derived CDR1 and CDR2 are LGHDT and YNNKEL (reference sequence). The CDR3 sequence is 12 residues long.

The chain recombines TRBV23-1 with TRBJ1-3, with D possibly matching TRBD1 (6 bases). TRBV23-1 belongs to the ORF category, with a function that is uncertain. V was trimmed by 2 bases and J by 4 bases, leaving 15 bases between them. The CDR3 length is 16 residues. The CDR3 DNA reads TGCGCCAGCAGTCAAAGCAGGGGCATTTCCGGAAACACCATATATTTT. Amino acid sequence: CASSQSRGISGNTIYF.

V and J are TRBV2 and TRBJ1-1, with D possibly being TRBD1 (6 bases). CDR3 length equals 14 residues. Germline-derived CDR1 and CDR2 are SNHLY and FYNNEI. Trimming removed 3 bases at V and 4 bases at J, with 12 bases between. The CDR3 spells CASSDAGASTEAFF. CDR3 in DNA: TGTGCCAGCAGTGACGCGGGGGCGAGCACTGAAGCTTTCTTT.

The CDR3 region is CASKGDRQTGNTIYF. The DNA of the CDR3 is TGTGCCAGTAAAGGGGACAGACAAACTGGAAACACCATATATTTT. This chain links TRBV19 with TRBJ1-3; 7 positions agree with TRBD1. V was pared by 7 bases and J by 2 bases, with 8 bases of the junction left unmatched. The germline gives CDR1 LNHDA, CDR2 SQIVND (reference sequence). The CDR3 contains 15 residues.

This chain joins TRBV3-1 (or the pseudogene TRBV3-2) and TRBJ1-1, with D possibly matching TRBD1 (5 bases). CDR3 length equals 15 residues. V was trimmed by 1 base and J by 6 bases, leaving 15 bases between them. Germline lookup yields CDR1 LGHDT and CDR2 YNNKEL (reference sequence). The CDR3 loop reads CASSQGGAGEAEAFF. As DNA, the CDR3 is TGTGCCAGCAGCCAAGGGGGAGCGGGGGAAGCTGAAGCTTTCTTT.